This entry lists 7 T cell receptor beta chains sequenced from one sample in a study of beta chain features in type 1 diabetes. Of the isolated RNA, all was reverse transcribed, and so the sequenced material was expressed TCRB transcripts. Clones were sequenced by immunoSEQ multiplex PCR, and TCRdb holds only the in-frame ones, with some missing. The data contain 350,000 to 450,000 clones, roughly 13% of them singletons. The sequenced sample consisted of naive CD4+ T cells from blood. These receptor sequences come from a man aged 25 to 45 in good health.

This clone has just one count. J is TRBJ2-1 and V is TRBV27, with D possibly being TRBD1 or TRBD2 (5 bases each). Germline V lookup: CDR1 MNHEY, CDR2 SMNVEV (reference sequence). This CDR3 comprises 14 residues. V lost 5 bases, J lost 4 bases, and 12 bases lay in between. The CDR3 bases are TGTGCCAGCAGTCCCCGGGGACGGTACAATGAGCAGTTCTTC. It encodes CASSPRGRYNEQFF.

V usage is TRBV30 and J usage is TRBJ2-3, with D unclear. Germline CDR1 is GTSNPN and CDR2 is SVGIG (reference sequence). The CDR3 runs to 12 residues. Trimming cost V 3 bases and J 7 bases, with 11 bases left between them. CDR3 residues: CAWRTNTYTQYF. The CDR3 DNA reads TGTGCCTGGAGGACCAATACCTATACGCAGTATTTT.

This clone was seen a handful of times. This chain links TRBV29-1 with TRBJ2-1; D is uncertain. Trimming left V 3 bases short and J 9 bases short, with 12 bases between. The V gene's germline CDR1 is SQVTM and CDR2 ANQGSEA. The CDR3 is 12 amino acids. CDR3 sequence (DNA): TGCAGCGTTGACCTAGTTTGGGGTGAGCAGTTCTTC. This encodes CSVDLVWGEQFF.

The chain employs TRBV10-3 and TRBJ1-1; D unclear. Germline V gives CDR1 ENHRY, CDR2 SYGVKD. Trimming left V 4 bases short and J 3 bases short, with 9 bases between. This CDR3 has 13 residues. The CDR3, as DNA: TGTGCCATCAGTGTGAGGGAAGACACTGAAGCTTTCTTT. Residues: CAISVREDTEAFF.

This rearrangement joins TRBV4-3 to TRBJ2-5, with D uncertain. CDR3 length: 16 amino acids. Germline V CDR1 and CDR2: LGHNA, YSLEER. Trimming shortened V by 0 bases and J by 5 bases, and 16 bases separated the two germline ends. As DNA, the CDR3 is TGCGCCAGCAGCCAAGAAATCGAGTTGCCCCGGGAGACCCAGTACTTC. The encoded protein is CASSQEIELPRETQYF.

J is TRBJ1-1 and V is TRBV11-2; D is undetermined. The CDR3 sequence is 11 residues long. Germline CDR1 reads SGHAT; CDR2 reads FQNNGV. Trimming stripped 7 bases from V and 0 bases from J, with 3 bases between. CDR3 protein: CASILNTEAFF. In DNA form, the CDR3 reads TGTGCCAGCATTCTGAACACTGAAGCTTTCTTT.

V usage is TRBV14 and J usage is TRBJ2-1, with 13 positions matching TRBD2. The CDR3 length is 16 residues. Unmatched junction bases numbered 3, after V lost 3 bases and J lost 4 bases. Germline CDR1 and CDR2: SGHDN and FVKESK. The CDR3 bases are TGTGCCAGCAGCCACCTGGGACTAGCGGGATACAATGAGCAGTTCTTC. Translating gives CASSHLGLAGYNEQFF.